The subject of this entry is one TCR beta chain. This CDR3 has 15 amino acids. Germline CDR1 reads MRHNA; CDR2 reads SNTAGT. J lost 14 bases, V lost 2 bases, and 6 bases had no gene match. Original analysis: Scientists estimated how many nucleated cells there were by amplifying reference gene primers. Libraries were prepared by immunoSEQ multiplex PCR; TCRdb keeps only in-frame clonotypes and omits some of them. That table gives V, J and clone size, and the DNA gave D and trimming. Of around 300,000 clones listed, around four fifths are singletons. The data were taken from a study of blood T cell repertoires in COVID-19. The overall study: The United States, Italy and Spain provided the acute and convalescent COVID-19 samples. PBMCs, B-cell-depleted T cells, or T cells provided the cDNA or gDNA that made up the material.

V gene TRBV6-4 combines with J gene TRBJ2-1, with 16 bases that match TRBD2. This clonotype originated in a woman between 45 and 60 years old with active or convalescent COVID-19. The sequenced sample was peripheral blood. The CDR3 loop is CASSDTGTSGRDKFF. The CDR3 DNA reads as TGTGCCAGCAGTGACACCGGGACTAGCGGGAGGGACAAGTTCTTC.